The next 9 T cell receptor beta chains were all read from a single sample in a study of shared clonotypes between healthy human individuals. Measured with immunoSEQ multiplex PCR; TCRdb has only the in-frame clones, and not every one. The sample lists around 1,100,000 clones; 60% to 85% were seen once. Sequencing was carried out using memory CD4+ T cells from PBMCs. Documented subset: CD45RA-negative fraction. Receptors were obtained from a man aged 18 to 35 in good health. Some clones in this sample may be carry-over from other donors' samples.

V and J are TRBV18 and TRBJ2-3, with 8 bases aligning to TRBD1. CDR1 KGHSH and CDR2 LQKENI come from the germline V gene. Losses at the gene ends were 1 base for V and 4 bases for J; bases not matched to a gene: 4. This CDR3 comprises 15 residues. The CDR3 region is CASSPRQGISDTQYF. CDR3 nucleotide sequence: TGTGCCAGCTCACCACGACAGGGGATATCAGATACGCAGTATTTT.

The sample holds a few counts of this clone. CDR3 sequence (DNA): TGTGCCAGCAGCTTAGACCAGGGTTGGCTAGCTTCCGGGGAGCTGTTTTTT. As protein: CASSLDQGWLASGELFF. The genes are TRBV7-6 and TRBJ2-2, with D perhaps assigned TRBD1 or TRBD2 (5 bases each). CDR3 length: 17 amino acids. Deletions cut 1 base from V and 6 bases from J, with 18 bases between. Per the germline V gene, CDR1 is SGHVS and CDR2 is FNYEAQ.

This chain links TRBV28 with TRBJ1-3, with D unresolved. Germline V gives CDR1 MDHEN, CDR2 SYDVKM. The CDR3 is 12 residues long. Between the trimmed V and J ends, which lost 8 bases and 0 bases, there was a span of 5 bases. The CDR3 nucleotides read TGTGCCAGCCTGGACTCTGGAAACACCATATATTTT. As protein: CASLDSGNTIYF.

This clone appeared once. Distinct nucleotide sequences in the sample also encode this CDR3. The chain recombines TRBV2 with TRBJ1-1; D not certain. The V end lost 2 bases, the J end lost 2 bases, and 9 bases lay between the germline ends. The germline CDR1 and CDR2 sequences are SNHLY and FYNNEI. The CDR3 sequence is 14 residues long. CDR3 in amino acids: CASSELGRNTEAFF. For the CDR3, the DNA is TGTGCCAGCAGTGAATTGGGCCGTAACACTGAAGCTTTCTTT.

V usage is TRBV29-1 and J usage is TRBJ1-5; 8 nucleotides line up with TRBD1. Germline trimming cut 6 bases from V and 4 bases from J; bases unmatched to any gene: 8. The germline CDR1 and CDR2 sequences are SQVTM and ANQGSEA. The CDR3 extends over 14 amino acids. The CDR3 reads CSVGGTGGNQPQHF. DNA for the CDR3: TGCAGCGTGGGTGGAACAGGGGGAAATCAGCCCCAGCATTTT.

This clone has at least ten counts. The chain has TRBV6-6 and TRBJ1-5; D call uncertain. V shed 0 bases and J shed 4 bases, with 10 bases lying between them. Germline V gene data show CDR1 as MNHNY and CDR2 as SVGAGI (reference sequence). The CDR3 is 15 residues long. CDR3 DNA sequence: TGTGCCAGCAGTTACTCGAGCAGTCCAAATCAGCCCCAGCATTTT. Translation: CASSYSSSPNQPQHF.

The rearrangement joins TRBV11-2 to TRBJ2-3; D is perhaps TRBD2 (5 bases). V was clipped by 1 base and J by 3 bases, with 17 bases between them. From germline, CDR1 is SGHAT and CDR2 FQNNGV. The CDR3 has 17 residues. This CDR3 is CASSLGVYSGGTDTQYF. CDR3 sequence (DNA): TGTGCCAGCAGCTTAGGTGTGTACAGCGGTGGAACAGATACGCAGTATTTT.

The rearrangement joins TRBV11-2 to TRBJ2-1; 9 bases agree with TRBD2. The CDR3 is 16 amino acids. The V segment lost 5 bases and the J segment 1 base; nucleotides outside the gene matches: 6. Germline V lookup: CDR1 SGHAT, CDR2 FQNNGV. The CDR3 DNA sequence: TGTGCCAGCAGCCCGTTAGCGGGAGAATCCTACAATGAGCAGTTCTTC. Translation: CASSPLAGESYNEQFF.

The chain joins TRBV11-2 to TRBJ2-1, with TRBD2 matching over 9 bases. Germline trimming cut 0 bases from V and 15 bases from J; bases unmatched to any gene: 9. Per germline, CDR1 SGHAT and CDR2 FQNNGV. This CDR3 is built from 14 residues. The CDR3 DNA follows: TGTGCCAGCAGCTTAGATCTAGCGGGAACCACCCCGTTCTTC. Translation: CASSLDLAGTTPFF.